This T cell receptor beta chain was retrieved from a study of CD4 T cells in relation to SARS-CoV-2 and coronaviruses. Overall study: Negative control cultures got HIV-1 Nef peptides or no peptide.

Sequencing was performed with immunoSEQ multiplex PCR; in TCRdb, only in-frame clones are kept and a portion is missing. Of around 25,000 clones in the sample, over 60% are singletons; the top ten hold 20% to 25%. The CDR3 consists of 14 residues. Per germline, CDR1 MNHEY and CDR2 SVGAGI. Between the trimmed V and J ends, which lost 2 bases and 4 bases, there was a span of 11 bases. This clone is termed large. The antigen is unknown. Unexposed donor CD4+ T cells date from about 2011-2018, before the COVID-19 pandemic. Isolation of CD4+ T cells took place after around eleven days in culture. Testing used SARS-CoV-2 S/N and four cold-coronavirus spikes on unexposed-donor CD4+ T cells, cells permitting. On days 3 and 7, cultures got half fresh IL-2 medium.

The sequence was collected from a human donor in good health. Input material: CD4+ T cells from PBMCs, cultured in vitro. The chain uses TRBV6-5 and TRBJ1-2; D gene uncertain. CDR3 in amino acids: CASSYGRAAYGYTF. CDR3 in DNA: TGTGCCAGCAGTTACGGAAGGGCTGCCTATGGCTACACCTTC.